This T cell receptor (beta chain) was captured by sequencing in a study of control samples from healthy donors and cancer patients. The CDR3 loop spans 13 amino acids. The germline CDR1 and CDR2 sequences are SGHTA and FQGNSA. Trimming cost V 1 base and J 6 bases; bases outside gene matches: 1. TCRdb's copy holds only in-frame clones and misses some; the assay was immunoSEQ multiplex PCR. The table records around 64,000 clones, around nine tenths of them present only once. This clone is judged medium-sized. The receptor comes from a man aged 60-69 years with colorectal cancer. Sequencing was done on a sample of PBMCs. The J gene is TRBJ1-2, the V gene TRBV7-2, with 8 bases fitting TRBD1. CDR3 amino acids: CASSLGQGNGYTF. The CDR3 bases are TGTGCCAGCAGCTTAGGACAGGGGAATGGCTACACCTTC.